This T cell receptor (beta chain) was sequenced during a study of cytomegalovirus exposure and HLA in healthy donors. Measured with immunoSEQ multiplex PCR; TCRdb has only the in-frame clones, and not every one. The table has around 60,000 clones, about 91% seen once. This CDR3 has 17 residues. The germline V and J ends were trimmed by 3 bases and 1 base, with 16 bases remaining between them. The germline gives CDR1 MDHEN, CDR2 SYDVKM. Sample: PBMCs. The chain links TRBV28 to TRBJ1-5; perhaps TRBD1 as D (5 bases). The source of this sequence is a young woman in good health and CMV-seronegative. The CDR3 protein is CASSLVSGWTSNQPQHF. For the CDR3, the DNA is TGTGCCAGCAGTTTGGTGTCAGGGTGGACGAGCAATCAGCCCCAGCATTTT.